Presented here are 26 T cell receptor beta chains from one specimen sequenced in a study of a mutant IDH1 vaccine in newly diagnosed glioma. The data were produced by immunoSEQ multiplex PCR, yet TCRdb's version contains in-frame clones alone and is incomplete. The sample holds some 46,000 clones, 85% to 95% seen once. As for time point: week 35, safety follow-up. In every dose of vaccine, 300 ug of mutant IDH1 20-mer peptide was given alongside topical imiquimod. What these receptors recognize is not known. Source: PBMCs, taken from a glioma patient whose treatment included an IDH1 peptide vaccine. These receptors all stem from a man between 45 and 60 years old with glioma.

V is TRBV6-1 and J is TRBJ2-4; D ambiguous. CDR1 and CDR2 from the germline V gene are MNHNS and SASEGT. V was shortened by 2 bases and J by 9 bases, with 14 bases between the two germline ends. CDR3 length: 14 residues. The CDR3: CASSEMAEASIQYF. The CDR3 nucleotides read TGTGCCAGCAGTGAAATGGCTGAAGCATCCATTCAGTACTTC.

V gene TRBV7-2 combines with J gene TRBJ1-5, with D unclear. CDR1 and CDR2 from the germline V gene are SGHTA and FQGNSA. The CDR3 has 13 residues. V was trimmed by 2 bases and J by 3 bases, leaving 5 bases between them. In DNA form, the CDR3 reads TGTGCCAGCAGCTTAAACATCAATCAGCCCCAGCATTTT. It yields the protein CASSLNINQPQHF. The whole variable domain, remainder taken from reference TRBV7-2 and TRBJ1-5, is GAGVSQSPSNKVTEKGKDVELRCDPISGHTALYWYRQSLGQGLEFLIYFQGNSAPDKSGLPSDRFSAERTGGSVSTLTIQRTQQEDSAVYLCASSLNINQPQHFGDGTRLSIL.

This chain links TRBV2 with TRBJ2-7, with D maybe TRBD2 (5 bases). CDR3 length: 12 residues. The germline V and J ends were trimmed by 6 bases and 6 bases, with 12 bases remaining between them. The germline V gene has CDR1 SNHLY and CDR2 FYNNEI. Here the CDR3 reads CASRPGLSEQYF. CDR3 nucleotide sequence: TGTGCCAGCAGGCCGGGGTTGAGCGAGCAGTACTTC.

The V gene is TRBV5-1, the J gene TRBJ2-7; D is perhaps TRBD1 (5 bases). The V and J ends lost 4 bases and 2 bases respectively, with 10 bases between them. CDR1 is SGHRS, CDR2 YFSETQ, per germline. The CDR3 covers 13 residues. CDR3 region: CASSLRTPYEQYF. CDR3 nucleotides: TGCGCCAGCAGCCTAAGGACACCCTACGAGCAGTACTTC.

The V and J genes are TRBV28 and TRBJ1-5; no clear D gene. The CDR3 covers 15 residues. Trimming left V 4 bases short and J 0 bases short, with 10 bases between. The germline V gene has CDR1 MDHEN and CDR2 SYDVKM. In nucleotides, the CDR3 is TGTGCCAGCAGTTGGACGGAGTATAGCAATCAGCCCCAGCATTTT. Amino acids: CASSWTEYSNQPQHF. Looking up the rest from reference TRBV28 and TRBJ1-5 gives the full variable domain: DVKVTQSSRYLVKRTGEKVFLECVQDMDHENMFWYRQDPGLGLRLIYFSYDVKMKEKGDIPEGYSVSREKKERFSLILESASTNQTSMYLCASSWTEYSNQPQHFGDGTRLSIL.

This chain joins TRBV7-2 and TRBJ1-5; D unresolved. The CDR3 loop spans 13 amino acids. Per germline, CDR1 SGHTA and CDR2 FQGNSA. V was shortened by 5 bases and J by 6 bases, with 11 bases between the two germline ends. DNA of the CDR3: TGTGCCAGCAGCAACCAGATTAGTCAGCCCCAGCATTTT. It encodes CASSNQISQPQHF.

The rearrangement joins TRBV9 to TRBJ2-1; the match to TRBD2 covers 8 bases. The CDR3 runs 14 residues. Germline V gene lookup returns CDR1 SGDLS and CDR2 YYNGEE. Germline trimming cut 2 bases from V and 6 bases from J; bases unmatched to any gene: 4. CDR3 protein: CASSVSGGGNEQFF. For the CDR3, the DNA is TGTGCCAGCAGCGTCAGCGGGGGCGGCAATGAGCAGTTCTTC.

The chain joins TRBV7-9 to TRBJ1-2; D call uncertain. Trimming left V 5 bases short and J 1 base short, with 17 bases between. The V gene's germline CDR1 is SEHNR and CDR2 FQNEAQ (reference sequence). The CDR3 spans 16 residues. The chain's CDR3 is CASSLHFGQVNYGYTF. The CDR3 coding sequence is TGTGCCAGCAGCCTCCACTTCGGGCAGGTTAACTATGGCTACACCTTC. The full variable domain, in which reference TRBV7-9 and TRBJ1-2 provide the parts outside the CDR3, is DTGVSQNPRHKITKRGQNVTFRCDPISEHNRLYWYRQTLGQGPEFLTYFQNEAQLEKSRLLSDRFSAERPKGSFSTLEIQRTEQGDSAMYLCASSLHFGQVNYGYTFGSGTRLTVV.

The rearrangement joins TRBV4-2 to TRBJ1-1, with TRBD1 matching over 8 bases. This CDR3 is built from 15 residues. Germline lookup yields CDR1 LGHNA and CDR2 YNFKEQ. Unmatched junction bases numbered 10, after V lost 7 bases and J lost 3 bases. CDR3 bases: TGTGCCAGCACCACCCCCGACAGGGGAGACACTGAAGCTTTCTTT. Its protein is CASTTPDRGDTEAFF.

J is TRBJ2-3 and V is TRBV4-3; D is perhaps TRBD2 (5 bases). Germline V gene data show CDR1 as LGHNA and CDR2 as YSLEER. The CDR3 has 15 residues. V was pared by 1 base and J by 2 bases, with 10 bases between. The CDR3 is CASSQASTLTDTQYF. CDR3 DNA sequence: TGCGCCAGCAGCCAAGCTAGCACCCTCACAGATACGCAGTATTTT.

The rearrangement links TRBV27 to TRBJ1-1; maybe TRBD1 (6 bases). Germline CDR1 and CDR2: MNHEY and SMNVEV (reference sequence). V lost 10 bases, J lost 4 bases, and 16 bases lay in between. This CDR3 has 13 residues. The CDR3 coding sequence is TGTGCCACCATCCTGACAGGCGGCACTGAAGCTTTCTTT. Its protein product is CATILTGGTEAFF.

The chain combines TRBV6-5 with TRBJ1-1, with D unresolved. Trimming took 7 bases from V and 4 from J, leaving 7 bases between them. Germline values: CDR1 MNHEY, CDR2 SVGAGI. This CDR3 contains 11 residues. The DNA for the CDR3 is TGTGCCAGCAAAACAGTCACTGAAGCTTTCTTT. It is translated as CASKTVTEAFF.

The CDR3 reads CASSLVDRGYDYGYTF. For the CDR3, the DNA is TGTGCCAGCAGCTTAGTCGACAGGGGGTACGACTATGGCTACACCTTC. The chain employs TRBV7-6 and TRBJ1-2; 9 bases match TRBD1. Germline trimming cut 1 base from V and 3 bases from J; bases unmatched to any gene: 6. Per the germline V gene, CDR1 is SGHVS and CDR2 is FNYEAQ. The CDR3 extends over 16 amino acids.

This rearrangement joins TRBV5-1 to TRBJ2-5, with TRBD2 identical over 10 bases. CDR3 length: 16 amino acids. Germline CDR1 and CDR2: SGHRS and YFSETQ. J lost 5 bases, V lost 4 bases, and 11 bases had no gene match. The CDR3 region is CASSPRTGTSVETQYF. The CDR3 coding sequence is TGCGCCAGCAGCCCTCGAACCGGGACTAGCGTGGAGACCCAGTACTTC.

The rearrangement uses TRBV7-9 and TRBJ2-7; 7 positions agree with TRBD1. The germline V gene encodes CDR1 SEHNR and CDR2 FQNEAQ (reference sequence). The CDR3 runs to 12 residues. After removal of 4 bases from V and 7 bases from J, the junction contained 4 bases not matched to a gene. CDR3 DNA: TGTGCCAGCAGCTCGACAGGGTTAGAGCAGTACTTC. Translated, it gives CASSSTGLEQYF. Full variable domain (remainder filled in from reference TRBV7-9 and TRBJ2-7): DTGVSQNPRHKITKRGQNVTFRCDPISEHNRLYWYRQTLGQGPEFLTYFQNEAQLEKSRLLSDRFSAERPKGSFSTLEIQRTEQGDSAMYLCASSSTGLEQYFGPGTRLTVT.

The CDR3 DNA follows: TGTGCCACCTCGGTGGAGTGGGGCACAGATACGCAGTATTTT. Translated, it gives CATSVEWGTDTQYF. This rearrangement joins TRBV19 to TRBJ2-3; D gene ambiguous. Deletions cut 10 bases from V and 1 base from J, with 15 bases between. This CDR3 is built from 14 residues. The germline V gene has CDR1 LNHDA and CDR2 SQIVND (reference sequence).

The gene calls are TRBV6-5 and TRBJ2-7, with D possibly TRBD1 on 5 matching bases. This CDR3 is 13 amino acids long. Trimming shortened V by 3 bases and J by 5 bases, and 11 bases separated the two germline ends. Germline V gives CDR1 MNHEY, CDR2 SVGAGI. CDR3 in amino acids: CASSYRQSNEQYF. The CDR3, as DNA: TGTGCCAGCAGTTATCGACAGAGCAACGAGCAGTACTTC.

The CDR3 nucleotides read TGCGCCAGCAGCCTAGGACCGAACACTGAAGCTTTCTTT. It specifies CASSLGPNTEAFF. The chain combines TRBV5-1 with TRBJ1-1; D is ambiguous. The CDR3 sequence is 13 residues long. The germline V and J ends were trimmed by 4 bases and 1 base, with 8 bases remaining between them. Germline CDR1 is SGHRS and CDR2 is YFSETQ.

The chain links TRBV6-1 to TRBJ2-1; 11 bases match TRBD2. Germline trimming cut 2 bases from V and 9 bases from J; bases unmatched to any gene: 6. The length of the CDR3 is 15 residues. Germline V CDR1 and CDR2: MNHNS, SASEGT. The CDR3 loop is CASSETSGSWAEQFF. CDR3 DNA: TGTGCCAGCAGTGAAACTAGCGGGAGCTGGGCTGAGCAGTTCTTC.

This chain connects TRBV7-2 to TRBJ1-2; TRBD1 is a possible D gene (5 bases). The CDR3 runs 15 residues. Trimming removed 0 bases at V and 6 bases at J, with 14 bases between. From germline, CDR1 is SGHTA and CDR2 FQGNSA. Here the CDR3 reads CASSLAPRDGDGYTF. The CDR3 DNA reads as TGTGCCAGCAGCTTAGCGCCCAGGGATGGAGATGGCTACACCTTC.

The chain has TRBV19 and TRBJ1-5, with D unresolved. Trimming pared 3 bases from V and 3 bases from J, leaving 6 bases between. This CDR3 region has 13 residues. The V gene's germline CDR1 is LNHDA and CDR2 SQIVND (reference sequence). The CDR3 DNA follows: TGTGCCAGTAGTATTCTATACAATCAGCCCCAGCATTTT. This translates into CASSILYNQPQHF.

V and J are TRBV7-2 and TRBJ1-1, with D possibly being TRBD1 (5 bases). Trimming shortened V by 5 bases and J by 1 base, and 23 bases separated the two germline ends. This CDR3 spans 18 amino acids. Germline lookup yields CDR1 SGHTA and CDR2 FQGNSA. Written as DNA, the CDR3 is TGTGCCAGCAGCCCACCTAGGAGGGGCGGTGGTTGGAACACTGAAGCTTTCTTT. It codes for CASSPPRRGGGWNTEAFF.

V and J are TRBV6-1 and TRBJ2-1; D may be TRBD2 (5 bases). With 6 bases removed from V and 0 bases from J, the gap between germline ends came to 12 bases. CDR1 MNHNS and CDR2 SASEGT come from the germline V gene. The CDR3 contains 15 residues. The CDR3 spells CASSSGGLSYNEQFF. The CDR3 nucleotides are TGTGCCAGCAGCTCCGGCGGGCTCTCCTACAATGAGCAGTTCTTC.

The rearrangement joins TRBV6-1 to TRBJ2-7, with TRBD1 matching over 8 bases. Trimming cost V 4 bases and J 2 bases; bases outside gene matches: 4. The CDR3 covers 14 residues. Per the germline V gene, CDR1 is MNHNS and CDR2 is SASEGT. CDR3 nucleotide sequence: TGTGCCAGCAGTGCCGGGACAGGTCCCTACGAGCAGTACTTC. Translated, it gives CASSAGTGPYEQYF.

The genes are TRBV4-3 and TRBJ2-3; the D gene could be TRBD1 or TRBD2 (5 bases each). This CDR3 is built from 15 residues. The V gene's germline CDR1 is LGHNA and CDR2 YSLEER. Trimming shortened V by 0 bases and J by 2 bases, and 9 bases separated the two germline ends. The CDR3 sequence: CASSQDRGATDTQYF. Written as DNA, the CDR3 is TGCGCCAGCAGCCAAGACAGAGGGGCCACAGATACGCAGTATTTT.

The genes are TRBV6-5 and TRBJ1-5; TRBD1 aligns across 7 bases. The germline CDR1 and CDR2 sequences are MNHEY and SVGAGI. The V and J ends lost 8 bases and 9 bases, in that order; junction bases with no gene match: 16. The CDR3 is 15 residues long. The CDR3 spells CASGQGGGGIRPQHF. The DNA of the CDR3 is TGTGCCAGCGGCCAAGGGGGCGGGGGGATTCGGCCCCAGCATTTT.